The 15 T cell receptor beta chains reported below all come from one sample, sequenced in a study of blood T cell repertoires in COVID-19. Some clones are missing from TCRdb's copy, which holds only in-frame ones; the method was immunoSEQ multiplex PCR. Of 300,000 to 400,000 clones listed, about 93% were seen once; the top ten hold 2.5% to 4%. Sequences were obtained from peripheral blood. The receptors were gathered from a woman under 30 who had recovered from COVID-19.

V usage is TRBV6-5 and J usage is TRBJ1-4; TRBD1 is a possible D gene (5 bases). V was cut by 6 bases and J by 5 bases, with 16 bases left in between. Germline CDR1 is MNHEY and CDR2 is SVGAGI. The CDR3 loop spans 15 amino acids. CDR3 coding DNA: TGTGCCAGCAGCTCCAGGGCGGTGGCGAATGAAAAACTGTTTTTT. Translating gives CASSSRAVANEKLFF.

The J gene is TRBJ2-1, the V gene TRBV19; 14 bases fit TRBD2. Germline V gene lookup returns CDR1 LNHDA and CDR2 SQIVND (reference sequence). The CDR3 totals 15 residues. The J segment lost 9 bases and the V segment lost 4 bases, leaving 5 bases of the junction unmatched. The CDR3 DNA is TGTGCCAGTAGTACCGGACTAGCGGGAGGAGGTGAGCAGTTCTTC. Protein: CASSTGLAGGGEQFF.

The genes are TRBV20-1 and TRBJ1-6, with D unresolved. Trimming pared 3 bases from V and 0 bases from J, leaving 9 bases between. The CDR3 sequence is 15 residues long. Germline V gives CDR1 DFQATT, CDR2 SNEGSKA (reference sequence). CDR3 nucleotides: TGCAGTGCTAGTAGTCAGGACTCCTATAATTCACCCCTCCACTTT. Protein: CSASSQDSYNSPLHF.

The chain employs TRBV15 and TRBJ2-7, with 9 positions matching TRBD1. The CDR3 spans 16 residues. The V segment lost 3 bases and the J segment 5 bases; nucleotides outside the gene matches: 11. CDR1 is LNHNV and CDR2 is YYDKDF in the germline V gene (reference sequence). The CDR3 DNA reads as TGTGCCACCAGCAGGTCCCCGGGACAGGGCCAGGACGAGCAGTACGTC. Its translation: CATSRSPGQGQDEQYV.

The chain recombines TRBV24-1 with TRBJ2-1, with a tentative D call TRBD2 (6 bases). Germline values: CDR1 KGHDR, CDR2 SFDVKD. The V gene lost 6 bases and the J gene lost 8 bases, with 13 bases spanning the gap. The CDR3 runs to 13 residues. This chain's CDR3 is CATSTIGGDEQFF. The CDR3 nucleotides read TGTGCCACCAGTACGATAGGAGGGGATGAGCAGTTCTTC.

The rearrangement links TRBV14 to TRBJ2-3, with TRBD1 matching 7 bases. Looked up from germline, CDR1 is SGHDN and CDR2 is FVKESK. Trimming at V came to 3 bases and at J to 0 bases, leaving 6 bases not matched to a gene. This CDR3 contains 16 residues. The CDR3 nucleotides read TGTGCCAGCAGCCACGACAGGGTTGCTAGCACAGATACGCAGTATTTT. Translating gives CASSHDRVASTDTQYF. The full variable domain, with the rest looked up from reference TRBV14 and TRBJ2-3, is EAGVTQFPSHSVIEKGQTVTLRCDPISGHDNLYWYRRVMGKEIKFLLHFVKESKQDESGMPNNRFLAERTGGTYSTLKVQPAELEDSGVYFCASSHDRVASTDTQYFGPGTRLTVL.

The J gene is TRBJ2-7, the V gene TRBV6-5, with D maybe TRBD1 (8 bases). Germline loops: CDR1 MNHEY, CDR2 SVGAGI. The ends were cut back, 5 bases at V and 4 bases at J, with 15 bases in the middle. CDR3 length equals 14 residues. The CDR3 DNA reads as TGTGCCAGCAGTCCCGACAGGGGACTATACGAGCAGTACGTC. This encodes CASSPDRGLYEQYV.

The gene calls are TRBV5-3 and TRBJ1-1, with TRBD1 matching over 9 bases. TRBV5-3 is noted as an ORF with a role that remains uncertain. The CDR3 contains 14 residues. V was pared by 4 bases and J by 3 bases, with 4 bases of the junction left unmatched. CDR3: CARSVTGGHTEAFF. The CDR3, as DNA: TGTGCCAGAAGCGTAACAGGGGGCCACACTGAAGCTTTCTTT.

CDR3 bases: TGTGCCAGCTCACAACTAGCGGGAGACGAGCAGTACGTC. Protein product: CASSQLAGDEQYV. The chain links TRBV18 to TRBJ2-7, with 11 nucleotides matching TRBD2. The CDR3 length is 13 residues. The germline V gene has CDR1 KGHSH and CDR2 LQKENI. Trimming at V came to 4 bases and at J to 5 bases, leaving 1 base not matched to a gene.

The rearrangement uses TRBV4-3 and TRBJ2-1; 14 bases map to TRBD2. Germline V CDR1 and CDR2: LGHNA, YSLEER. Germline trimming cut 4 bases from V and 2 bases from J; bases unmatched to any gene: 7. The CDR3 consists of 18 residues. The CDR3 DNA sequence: TGCGCCAGCAGCCCGGGACTAGCGGGAGTCGACGCCTACAATGAGCAGTTCTTC. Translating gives CASSPGLAGVDAYNEQFF.

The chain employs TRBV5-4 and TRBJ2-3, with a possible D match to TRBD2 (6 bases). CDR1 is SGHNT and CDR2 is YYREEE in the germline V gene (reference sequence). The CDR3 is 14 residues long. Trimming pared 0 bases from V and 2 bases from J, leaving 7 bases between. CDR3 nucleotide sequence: TGTGCCAGCAGCTTGGGCGGGAACACAGATACGCAGTATTTT. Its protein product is CASSLGGNTDTQYF.

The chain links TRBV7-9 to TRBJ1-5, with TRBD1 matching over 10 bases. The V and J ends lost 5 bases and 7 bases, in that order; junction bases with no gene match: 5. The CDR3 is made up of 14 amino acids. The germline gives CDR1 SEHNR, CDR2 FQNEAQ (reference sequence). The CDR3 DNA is TGTGCCAGCAGCACGGGACAGGGGCGGCAGCCCCAGCATTTT. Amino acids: CASSTGQGRQPQHF.

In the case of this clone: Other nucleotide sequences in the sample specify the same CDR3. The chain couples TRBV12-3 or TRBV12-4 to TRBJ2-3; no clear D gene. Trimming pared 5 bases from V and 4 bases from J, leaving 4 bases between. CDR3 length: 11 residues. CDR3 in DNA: TGTGCCAGCAGTAGCCCAGATACGCAGTATTTT. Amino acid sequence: CASSSPDTQYF.

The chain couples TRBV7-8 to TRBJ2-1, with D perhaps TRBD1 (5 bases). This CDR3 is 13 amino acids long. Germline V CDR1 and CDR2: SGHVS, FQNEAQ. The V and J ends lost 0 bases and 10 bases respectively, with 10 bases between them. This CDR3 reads CASSLARTREQFF. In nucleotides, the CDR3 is TGTGCCAGCAGCTTAGCGAGGACACGGGAGCAGTTCTTC.

CDR3 coding DNA: TGCGCCAGCAGCTTGGTAGTTTCGGGGAACACTGAAGCTTTCTTT. This codes for CASSLVVSGNTEAFF. The J gene is TRBJ1-1, the V gene TRBV5-1; D unresolved. The germline CDR1 and CDR2 sequences are SGHRS and YFSETQ. The ends were cut back, 0 bases at V and 1 base at J, with 10 bases in the middle. The CDR3 totals 15 residues.